This entry is about one TCR beta chain. Its specificity is not known. It was the library that attached unique molecular identifiers to individual cDNA molecules. Each CDR3 protein gets one entry after TCRdb re-called the RACE reads with MiXCR. The data contain about 80,000 distinct CDR3 sequences, approximately 14% of them singletons. These data come from a study of human T cells and chemical hapten exposure. The overall study: Patch testing placed 0.01% DPC on the upper back, with readings at 6 days. Whole-study results and caveats: Expanded TCR counts at PT1 went up together with patch test score, a positive correlation.

Sample time point: pre-sensitization, week 0. This sample's treatment: therapeutic diphenylcyclopropenone sensitization with weekly scalp DPC. The study enrolled 18 to 70-year-old alopecia patients suitable for DPC. Per the germline V gene, CDR1 is LGHNA and CDR2 is YNFKEQ. V shed 1 base and J shed 4 bases, with 17 bases lying between them. CDR3 length equals 16 residues. V is TRBV4-2 and J is TRBJ2-7; possibly TRBD2 for D (6 bases). Material: whole blood, obtained in connection with sensitization to the hapten diphenylcyclopropenone (DPC). This clonotype was obtained from a woman in her 50s with alopecia areata. Some clones in this sample may be carry-over from other donors' samples. The CDR3: CASSQGLGGVGYEQYF. The CDR3 DNA is TGTGCCAGCAGCCAAGGTTTGGGGGGAGTAGGTTACGAGCAGTACTTC.